Listed here are 25 T cell receptor beta chains from one sample, sequenced in a study of CD4 T cells in relation to SARS-CoV-2 and coronaviruses. Clones were read by immunoSEQ multiplex PCR, and TCRdb kept only the in-frame ones, dropping some. The sample includes around 28,000 clones, more than 75% of them seen just once. For these TCRs, the target antigens are not known. Input material: memory CD4+ T cells from PBMCs, cultured in vitro. These receptors originate from an adult with COVID-19.

The chain combines TRBV13 with TRBJ2-2; possible D gene TRBD1, 5 bases. The germline V and J ends were trimmed by 8 bases and 7 bases, with 11 bases remaining between them. This CDR3 spans 12 amino acids. In germline, CDR1 is PRHDT, CDR2 FYEKMQ (reference sequence). CDR3 sequence (DNA): TGTGCCAGCCCCCATCAGGGCGGGGAGCTGTTTTTT. Its translation is CASPHQGGELFF. The variable domain in full, with the rest retrieved from reference TRBV13 and TRBJ2-2, is AAGVIQSPRHLIKEKRETATLKCYPIPRHDTVYWYQQGPGQDPQFLISFYEKMQSDKGSIPDRFSAQQFSDYHSELNMSSLELGDSALYFCASPHQGGELFFGEGSRLTVL.

This chain connects TRBV10-3 to TRBJ1-5; no clear D gene. The ends were cut back, 5 bases at V and 1 base at J, with 9 bases in the middle. Germline lookup yields CDR1 ENHRY and CDR2 SYGVKD. CDR3 size: 14 residues. The CDR3 spells CAISNGRSNQPQHF. The CDR3 region has the DNA TGTGCCATCAGTAACGGACGCAGCAATCAGCCCCAGCATTTT.

This sequence joins TRBV5-5 and TRBJ2-5, with a possible D match to TRBD1 (5 bases). V lost 2 bases and J lost 1, with 6 bases in between. This CDR3 is 13 amino acids long. Germline values: CDR1 SGHKS, CDR2 YYEKEE (reference sequence). CDR3 sequence (DNA): TGTGCCAGCAGCTTAGACAGCCAAGAGACCCAGTACTTC. This sequence encodes CASSLDSQETQYF.

J is TRBJ2-7 and V is TRBV28; 7 positions match TRBD2. The germline CDR1 and CDR2 sequences are MDHEN and SYDVKM. The CDR3 is made up of 15 amino acids. V trimming: 4 bases; J trimming: 3 bases; junction bases outside the gene matches: 9. In DNA, the CDR3 is TGTGCCAGCAGTTATAATGGTGCGGGGGACTACGAGCAGTACTTC. It codes for CASSYNGAGDYEQYF.

The CDR3 DNA is TGTGCCAGCAGCTTATCCCCTACTAGGGCCTGGTACTTC. Encoded protein: CASSLSPTRAWYF. The chain combines TRBV7-2 with TRBJ2-5; TRBD2 might be the D (5 bases). V shed 2 bases and J shed 13 bases, with 17 bases lying between them. CDR3 length: 13 residues. Germline V gives CDR1 SGHTA, CDR2 FQGNSA.

V and J are TRBV28 and TRBJ2-1; TRBD2 aligns across 11 bases. This CDR3 has 15 amino acids. Germline V gives CDR1 MDHEN, CDR2 SYDVKM. V lost 6 bases, J lost 4 bases, and 5 bases stayed unmatched. Written as DNA, the CDR3 is TGTGCCAGCAGCCCGAGGACTAGCGGGTACAATGAGCAGTTCTTC. Translating it yields CASSPRTSGYNEQFF.

In its sample, this clone was seen a few times. The chain employs TRBV18 and TRBJ2-7, with D perhaps assigned TRBD1 or TRBD2 (6 bases each). In germline, CDR1 is KGHSH, CDR2 LQKENI. The CDR3 is 15 residues long. V dropped 8 bases and J dropped 4 bases, with 21 bases sitting between them. CDR3 protein: CASTTGATRPYEQYF. For the CDR3, the DNA is TGTGCCAGCACAACGGGGGCAACACGGCCATACGAGCAGTACTTC.

In DNA, the CDR3 is TGTGCCACCAGTGACCCGACAGGAAAATCTTACAATGAGCAGTTCTTC. Its translation is CATSDPTGKSYNEQFF. J is TRBJ2-1 and V is TRBV24-1; D might be TRBD1 (6 bases). The germline V and J ends were trimmed by 4 bases and 4 bases, with 16 bases remaining between them. This CDR3 has 16 amino acids. Germline V gene lookup returns CDR1 KGHDR and CDR2 SFDVKD.

V is TRBV4-3 and J is TRBJ2-7; TRBD2 is a possible D gene (5 bases). Looked up from germline, CDR1 is LGHNA and CDR2 is YSLEER. V was cut by 6 bases and J by 2 bases, with 17 bases left in between. CDR3 length: 15 residues. The CDR3, as DNA: TGCGCCAGCAGAAAAATGCAGGCCGGGGCCTACGAGCAGTACTTC. It encodes CASRKMQAGAYEQYF.

This clone was picked up a small number of times. V gene TRBV27 combines with J gene TRBJ1-2; weak D call: TRBD1 (5 bases). V was trimmed by 1 base and J by 8 bases, leaving 20 bases between them. The CDR3 is 16 residues long. The germline CDR1 and CDR2 sequences are MNHEY and SMNVEV (reference sequence). The CDR3 region has the DNA TGTGCCAGCAGTTTATGGGGTAAGGGACCACCAGGCGGCTACACCTTC. It yields the protein CASSLWGKGPPGGYTF.

The rearrangement joins TRBV25-1 to TRBJ2-7; D uncertain. V gave up 4 bases and J gave up 4 bases, with 8 bases separating them. Germline V gene lookup returns CDR1 MGHDK and CDR2 SYGVNS. CDR3 length equals 12 residues. The CDR3: CASSGYIYEQYF. The CDR3 DNA sequence: TGTGCCAGCAGTGGGTACATTTACGAGCAGTACTTC.

The rearrangement uses TRBV9 and TRBJ2-2; D is ambiguous. Germline V lookup: CDR1 SGDLS, CDR2 YYNGEE. CDR3 size: 13 residues. Trimming stripped 5 bases from V and 7 bases from J, with 12 bases between. The CDR3 reads CASSPPSGGELFF. CDR3 sequence (DNA): TGTGCCAGCAGTCCCCCATCCGGCGGGGAGCTGTTTTTT. Full variable domain (rest looked up from reference TRBV9 and TRBJ2-2): DSGVTQTPKHLITATGQRVTLRCSPRSGDLSVYWYQQSLDQGLQFLIQYYNGEERAKGNILERFSAQQFPDLHSELNLSSLELGDSALYFCASSPPSGGELFFGEGSRLTVL.

The chain joins TRBV30 to TRBJ2-3; 9 positions agree with TRBD2. J lost 2 bases, V lost 4 bases, and 7 bases had no gene match. The CDR3 runs to 15 residues. Germline CDR1 reads GTSNPN; CDR2 reads SVGIG (reference sequence). The CDR3 loop is CAWTASGIPTDTQYF. The CDR3 nucleotides are TGTGCCTGGACTGCTAGCGGGATTCCCACAGATACGCAGTATTTT.

The V gene is TRBV28, the J gene TRBJ2-3; D perhaps matches TRBD2 (5 bases). The CDR3 loop spans 14 amino acids. Germline CDR1 and CDR2: MDHEN and SYDVKM. Trimming removed 5 bases from V and 3 bases from J, with 12 bases in between. This CDR3 reads CASSQTSRTDTQYF. The CDR3, as DNA: TGTGCCAGCAGTCAAACTAGTAGAACAGATACGCAGTATTTT.

This clone has more than one count but fewer than ten. The gene calls are TRBV7-2 and TRBJ2-1; 9 bases fit TRBD2. The CDR3 extends over 17 amino acids. Per the germline V gene, CDR1 is SGHTA and CDR2 is FQGNSA. The ends lost 1 base at V and 5 bases at J; junction bases unmatched: 9. This chain's CDR3 is CASSLERLAVIHNEQFF. DNA of the CDR3: TGTGCCAGCAGCTTAGAACGACTAGCGGTCATACACAATGAGCAGTTCTTC.

The chain combines TRBV25-1 with TRBJ2-7, with 8 bases identical to TRBD1. Losses at the gene ends were 5 bases for V and 1 base for J; bases not matched to a gene: 7. This CDR3 contains 15 residues. Per germline, CDR1 MGHDK and CDR2 SYGVNS. The CDR3 here is CASSPANRGSYEQYF. CDR3 in DNA: TGTGCCAGCAGTCCCGCCAACAGGGGGTCCTACGAGCAGTACTTC.

V is TRBV7-2 and J is TRBJ2-3; D gene unclear. CDR3 length: 15 residues. Trimming shortened V by 5 bases and J by 6 bases, and 18 bases separated the two germline ends. Germline CDR1 and CDR2: SGHTA and FQGNSA. CDR3 region: CASSLTFGHGDTQYF. DNA for the CDR3: TGTGCCAGCAGCCTGACTTTTGGCCACGGTGATACGCAGTATTTT.

The chain links TRBV6-5 to TRBJ2-5, with a possible D match to TRBD1 (5 bases). This CDR3 is 13 amino acids long. CDR1 and CDR2 from the germline V gene are MNHEY and SVGAGI. With 5 bases removed from V and 3 bases from J, the gap between germline ends came to 10 bases. The CDR3, as DNA: TGTGCCAGCAGTCCCGACAGAAAAGAGACCCAGTACTTC. Translation: CASSPDRKETQYF.

This clone occurred once. V usage is TRBV25-1 and J usage is TRBJ2-2, with D hard to call. The germline V gene encodes CDR1 MGHDK and CDR2 SYGVNS. The length of the CDR3 is 14 residues. Trimming stripped 4 bases from V and 1 base from J, with 7 bases between. CDR3 in DNA: TGTGCCAGCAGTGCCAGTTGGAACACCGGGGAGCTGTTTTTT. It translates to CASSASWNTGELFF.

The genes are TRBV7-2 and TRBJ2-7; 7 bases are shared with TRBD1. The ends lost 6 bases at V and 7 bases at J; junction bases unmatched: 12. This CDR3 has 14 residues. Germline V gives CDR1 SGHTA, CDR2 FQGNSA. CDR3: CASRRGGPTGEQYF. The CDR3 region has the DNA TGTGCCAGCAGAAGAGGGGGCCCCACAGGGGAGCAGTACTTC.

This chain joins TRBV28 and TRBJ2-2; D is ambiguous. Germline-derived CDR1 and CDR2 are MDHEN and SYDVKM. The CDR3 extends over 14 amino acids. V was cut by 6 bases and J by 7 bases, with 15 bases left in between. The CDR3 DNA sequence: TGTGCCAGCAGCCGGGCCCAAGTTGACGGGGAGCTGTTTTTT. It yields the protein CASSRAQVDGELFF.

The gene calls are TRBV9 and TRBJ2-2, with 10 nucleotides matching TRBD2. With 5 bases clipped from V and 2 bases from J, the junction kept 6 bases outside the gene matches. The germline gives CDR1 SGDLS, CDR2 YYNGEE. The length of the CDR3 is 16 residues. CDR3 sequence: CASSLGTSANTGELFF. DNA of the CDR3: TGTGCCAGCAGTTTGGGGACTAGCGCTAACACCGGGGAGCTGTTTTTT.

This chain uses TRBV6-5 with TRBJ2-7, with 10 bases that match TRBD2. J lost 0 bases, V lost 5 bases, and 4 bases had no gene match. The CDR3 is 15 amino acids. Germline V gene sequence: CDR1 MNHEY, CDR2 SVGAGI. The CDR3 sequence is CASSKLAGSSYEQYF. In nucleotides, the CDR3 is TGTGCCAGCAGTAAACTAGCGGGGAGCTCCTACGAGCAGTACTTC.

J is TRBJ2-5 and V is TRBV12-3 or TRBV12-4, with D hard to call. The CDR3 is 13 amino acids. With 3 bases removed from V and 3 bases from J, the gap between germline ends came to 8 bases. The CDR3 loop reads CASSFSLKETQYF. Here the CDR3 DNA reads TGTGCCAGCAGTTTCTCCCTAAAAGAGACCCAGTACTTC.

The chain joins TRBV18 to TRBJ2-1; 11 bases fit TRBD2. CDR1 and CDR2 (germline): KGHSH, LQKENI. The trim removed 5 bases at V and 0 bases at J, leaving 0 bases unmatched. The CDR3 sequence is 15 residues long. The CDR3 DNA reads TGTGCCAGCTCAACTAGCGGGAGCTCCTACAATGAGCAGTTCTTC. The encoded protein is CASSTSGSSYNEQFF.